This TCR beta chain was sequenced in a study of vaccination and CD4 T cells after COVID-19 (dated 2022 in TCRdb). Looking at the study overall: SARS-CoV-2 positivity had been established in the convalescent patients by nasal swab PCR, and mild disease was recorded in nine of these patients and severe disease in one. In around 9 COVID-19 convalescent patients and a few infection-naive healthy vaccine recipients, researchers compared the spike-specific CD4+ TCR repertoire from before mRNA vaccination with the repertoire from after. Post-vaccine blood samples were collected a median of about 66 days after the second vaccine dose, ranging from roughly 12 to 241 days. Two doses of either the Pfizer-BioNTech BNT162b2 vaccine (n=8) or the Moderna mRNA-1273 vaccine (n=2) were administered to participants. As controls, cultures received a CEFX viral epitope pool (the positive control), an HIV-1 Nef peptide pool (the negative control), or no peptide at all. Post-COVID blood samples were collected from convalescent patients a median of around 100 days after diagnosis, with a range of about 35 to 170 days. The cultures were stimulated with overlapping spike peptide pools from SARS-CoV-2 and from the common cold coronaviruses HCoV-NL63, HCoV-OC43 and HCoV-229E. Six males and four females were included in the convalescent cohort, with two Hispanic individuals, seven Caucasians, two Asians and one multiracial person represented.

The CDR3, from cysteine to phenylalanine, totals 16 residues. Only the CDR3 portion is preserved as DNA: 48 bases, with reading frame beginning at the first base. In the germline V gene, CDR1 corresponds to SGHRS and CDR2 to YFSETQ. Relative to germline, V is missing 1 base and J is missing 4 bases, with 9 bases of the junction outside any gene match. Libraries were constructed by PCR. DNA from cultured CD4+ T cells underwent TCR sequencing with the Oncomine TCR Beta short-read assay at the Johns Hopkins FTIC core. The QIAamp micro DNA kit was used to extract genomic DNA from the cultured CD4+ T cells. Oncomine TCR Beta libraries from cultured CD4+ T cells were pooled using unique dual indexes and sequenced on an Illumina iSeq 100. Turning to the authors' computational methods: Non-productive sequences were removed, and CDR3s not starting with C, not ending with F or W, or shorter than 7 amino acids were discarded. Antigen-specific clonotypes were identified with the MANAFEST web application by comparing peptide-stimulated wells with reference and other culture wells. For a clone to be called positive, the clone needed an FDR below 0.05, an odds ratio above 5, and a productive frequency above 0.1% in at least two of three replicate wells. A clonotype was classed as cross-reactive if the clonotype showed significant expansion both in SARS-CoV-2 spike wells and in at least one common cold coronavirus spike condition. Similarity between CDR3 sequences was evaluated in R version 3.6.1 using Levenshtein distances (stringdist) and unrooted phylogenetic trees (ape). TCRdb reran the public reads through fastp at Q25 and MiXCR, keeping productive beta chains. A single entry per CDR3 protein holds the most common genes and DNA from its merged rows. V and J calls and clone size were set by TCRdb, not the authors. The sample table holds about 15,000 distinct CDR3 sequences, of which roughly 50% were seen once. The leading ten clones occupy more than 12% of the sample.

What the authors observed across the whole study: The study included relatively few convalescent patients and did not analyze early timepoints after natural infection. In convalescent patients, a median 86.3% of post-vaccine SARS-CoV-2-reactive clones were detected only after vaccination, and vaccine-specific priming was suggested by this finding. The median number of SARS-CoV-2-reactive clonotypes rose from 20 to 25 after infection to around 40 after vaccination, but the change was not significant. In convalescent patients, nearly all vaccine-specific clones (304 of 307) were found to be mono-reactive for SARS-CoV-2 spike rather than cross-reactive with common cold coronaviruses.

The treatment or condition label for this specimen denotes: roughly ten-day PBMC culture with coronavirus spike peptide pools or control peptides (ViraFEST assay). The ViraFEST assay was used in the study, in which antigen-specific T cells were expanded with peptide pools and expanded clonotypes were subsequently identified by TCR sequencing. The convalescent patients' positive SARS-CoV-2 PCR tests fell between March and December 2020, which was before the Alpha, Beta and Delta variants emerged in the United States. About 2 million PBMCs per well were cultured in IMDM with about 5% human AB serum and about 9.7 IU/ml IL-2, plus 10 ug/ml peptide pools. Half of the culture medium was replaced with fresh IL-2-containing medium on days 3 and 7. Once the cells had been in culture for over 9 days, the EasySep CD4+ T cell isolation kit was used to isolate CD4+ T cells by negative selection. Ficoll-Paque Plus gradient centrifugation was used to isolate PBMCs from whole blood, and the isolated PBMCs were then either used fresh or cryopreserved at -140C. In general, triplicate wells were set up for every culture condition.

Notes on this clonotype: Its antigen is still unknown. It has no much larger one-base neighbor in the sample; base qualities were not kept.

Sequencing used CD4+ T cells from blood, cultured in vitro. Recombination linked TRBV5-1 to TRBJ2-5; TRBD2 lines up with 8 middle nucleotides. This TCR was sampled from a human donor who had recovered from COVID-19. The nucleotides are TGCGCCAGCAGCTTGCGAGGCGGGGGGCAAGGAGAGACCCAGTACTTC. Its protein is CASSLRGGGQGETQYF.